Below are 17 T cell receptor beta chains sequenced from a single sample in a study of T-cell reconstitution after alpha-beta-depleted transplantation in children. Study results and caveats: Newly produced T cells mostly accounted for T-cell counts and diversity one year post-transplant.

Their recognized antigens are unknown. Molecular barcoding with unique molecular identifiers was used for the TCRbeta library. TCRdb reprocessed the PCR reads with MiXCR, giving one entry per CDR3 protein. This sample yields some 300,000 distinct CDR3 sequences, of which around 7.1% are seen a single time; about 9.3% belongs to the top ten. Here the sequenced sample was peripheral blood, taken 360 days after TCRalphabeta/CD19-depleted stem cell transplant. The receptors were gathered from a female patient between 2 and 15 years old who had a stem cell transplant for Fanconi anemia, so the T cells may come from the graft donor.

The chain links TRBV18 to TRBJ1-3; D is unclear. This CDR3 comprises 14 residues. Germline V lookup: CDR1 KGHSH, CDR2 LQKENI. Trimming pared 7 bases from V and 0 bases from J, leaving 10 bases between. The CDR3 here is CASLNQPSGNTIYF. The CDR3 DNA reads as TGTGCCAGCTTGAACCAGCCCTCTGGAAACACCATATATTTT.

This clonotype was observed at least ten times. The rearrangement links TRBV20-1 to TRBJ2-3, with D maybe TRBD2 (6 bases). CDR1 is DFQATT and CDR2 is SNEGSKA in the germline V gene (reference sequence). CDR3 length equals 14 residues. V was trimmed by 3 bases and J by 4 bases, leaving 14 bases between them. Here the CDR3 DNA reads TGCAGTGCTAGCTTTGGTCTAGCGCCAGATACGCAGTATTTT. It specifies CSASFGLAPDTQYF.

The chain combines TRBV7-9 with TRBJ1-2; unclear D gene. Trimming pared 1 base from V and 5 bases from J, leaving 5 bases between. This CDR3 contains 12 residues. Germline assignment: CDR1 SEHNR and CDR2 FQNEAQ (reference sequence). The CDR3: CASSLVKYGYTF. CDR3 coding DNA: TGTGCCAGCAGCTTAGTCAAGTATGGCTACACCTTC.

This clonotype appeared a few times. Written as DNA, the CDR3 is TGTGCCAGTAGTATAGCTATAGGGGGTGCGAACACCGGGGAGCTGTTTTTT. It yields the protein CASSIAIGGANTGELFF. The rearrangement joins TRBV19 to TRBJ2-2, with D tentatively TRBD1 (6 bases). Germline V CDR1 and CDR2: LNHDA, SQIVND (reference sequence). V dropped 1 base and J dropped 0 bases, with 12 bases sitting between them. This CDR3 spans 17 amino acids.

On this clonotype itself: This is likely a read error, given that the CDR3 carries no conserved phenylalanine or tryptophan at its end. The V call is TRBV25-1, the J call TRBJ2-7; TRBD2 agrees at 11 bases. Germline values: CDR1 MGHDK, CDR2 SYGVNS. Germline trimming cut 2 bases from V and 3 bases from J; bases unmatched to any gene: 12. This CDR3 comprises 18 residues. CDR3 in amino acids: CASSEPLAGGSLGYEQYY. The CDR3 nucleotides read TGTGCCAGCAGTGAACCTCTAGCGGGAGGATCGTTGGGCTACGAGCAGTACTAC.

Points on this clonotype: One end of the junction is discordant with germline, which a read error may explain. CDR3 sequence: CASSEFPLEAGGLISKNIQCF. The CDR3 DNA sequence: TGTGCCAGCAGTGAATTCCCTCTCGAAGCGGGGGGGCTTATCAGCAAAAACATTCAGTGCTTC. The rearrangement joins TRBV6-1 to TRBJ2-4, with 10 nucleotides matching TRBD2. The V gene's germline CDR1 is MNHNS and CDR2 SASEGT. The length of the CDR3 is 21 residues.

This clonotype was detected many times. V is TRBV2 and J is TRBJ1-5; 9 bases line up with TRBD1. This CDR3 has 15 amino acids. The V segment lost 7 bases and the J segment 9 bases; nucleotides outside the gene matches: 13. Germline V gives CDR1 SNHLY, CDR2 FYNNEI. In nucleotides, the CDR3 is TGTGCCAGCAAGTTAGGGACAGGGCCGAATTCGCCCCAGCATTTT. Amino acids: CASKLGTGPNSPQHF.

Only a few counts were recorded for this clonotype. V is TRBV6-2 or TRBV6-3 and J is TRBJ2-5; 7 bases are a match to TRBD1. The CDR3 runs 14 residues. The trim removed 6 bases at V and 5 bases at J, leaving 9 bases unmatched. CDR1 MNHEY and CDR2 SVGEGT come from the germline V gene. The CDR3 nucleotides read TGTGCCAGCAGAATCCCGACAGGGTTTGAGACCCAGTACTTC. This encodes CASRIPTGFETQYF.

This clonotype was observed many times. The chain joins TRBV20-1 to TRBJ2-1; D not resolved. This CDR3 has 10 amino acids. Trimming shortened V by 1 base and J by 8 bases, and 3 bases separated the two germline ends. Germline CDR1 DFQATT, CDR2 SNEGSKA (reference sequence). The CDR3 protein is CSARAHEQFF. DNA of the CDR3: TGCAGTGCTAGAGCGCATGAGCAGTTCTTC.

Details on this clonotype: A read error is possible here, since a much larger clone lies one base away. The chain employs TRBV30 and TRBJ2-5; the match to TRBD1 covers 7 bases. The CDR3 runs to 15 residues. Unmatched junction bases numbered 7, after V lost 2 bases and J lost 1 base. Germline loops: CDR1 GTSNPN, CDR2 SVGIG (reference sequence). DNA for the CDR3: TGTGCCTGGAGTATCCATCGGACAGGCCAAGAGACCCAGTACTTC. Translated: CAWSIHRTGQETQYF.

This clonotype was seen ten or more times. J is TRBJ2-2 and V is TRBV12-3 or TRBV12-4, with D possibly being TRBD1 or TRBD2 (6 bases each). CDR3 length: 17 amino acids. V shed 6 bases and J shed 1 base, with 18 bases lying between them. The CDR3 spells CASSPGWGAGNTGELFF. In DNA, the CDR3 is TGTGCCAGCAGCCCGGGGTGGGGGGCTGGGAACACCGGGGAGCTGTTTTTT.

The rearrangement links TRBV9 to TRBJ2-3; 11 nucleotides agree with TRBD2. Germline lookup yields CDR1 SGDLS and CDR2 YYNGEE. Trimming at V came to 0 bases and at J to 8 bases, leaving 8 bases not matched to a gene. There are 16 residues in the CDR3. For the CDR3, the DNA is TGTGCCAGCAGCGTAGGTGTGACTAGCGGGATTTCTACGCAGTATTTT. Protein: CASSVGVTSGISTQYF.

In its sample, this clonotype was seen many times. The chain joins TRBV20-1 to TRBJ1-1, with D perhaps matching TRBD1 (5 bases). The germline V gene has CDR1 DFQATT and CDR2 SNEGSKA (reference sequence). The CDR3 covers 14 residues. V lost 2 bases to trimming and J lost 1 base, with 11 bases between them. CDR3 protein: CSARLFDRNTEAFF. The CDR3 coding sequence is TGCAGTGCTAGACTCTTCGACAGGAACACTGAAGCTTTCTTT.

This clonotype was picked up many times. V is TRBV12-3 or TRBV12-4 and J is TRBJ2-1; tentatively, D is TRBD2 (5 bases). This CDR3 spans 12 amino acids. Trimming took 3 bases from V and 9 from J, leaving 9 bases between them. The CDR3 protein is CASSFVAGEQFF. The CDR3 DNA reads as TGTGCCAGCAGTTTCGTCGCGGGTGAGCAGTTCTTC.

This clonotype was picked up a small number of times. V usage is TRBV28 and J usage is TRBJ1-1, with D tentatively TRBD1 (5 bases). The CDR3 is 15 residues long. Trimming took 7 bases from V and 0 from J, leaving 15 bases between them. CDR1 and CDR2 from the germline V gene are MDHEN and SYDVKM. CDR3 region: CASTPIAGLNTEAFF. CDR3 DNA sequence: TGTGCCAGCACCCCCATTGCAGGGCTGAACACTGAAGCTTTCTTT. Full variable domain (missing parts from reference TRBV28 and TRBJ1-1): DVKVTQSSRYLVKRTGEKVFLECVQDMDHENMFWYRQDPGLGLRLIYFSYDVKMKEKGDIPEGYSVSREKKERFSLILESASTNQTSMYLCASTPIAGLNTEAFFGQGTRLTVV.

This clonotype was counted ten times or more. V is TRBV20-1 and J is TRBJ2-1; no definite D call. V lost 3 bases and J 5 bases, leaving 14 bases between the germline ends. The CDR3 totals 14 residues. The germline V gene encodes CDR1 DFQATT and CDR2 SNEGSKA (reference sequence). CDR3 in DNA: TGCAGTGCTAGCCGGATGGCGTGGAACAATGAGCAGTTCTTC. Translating gives CSASRMAWNNEQFF.

This clonotype has ten or more counts. CDR3 loop: CASTGHGGTEQYV. For the CDR3, the DNA is TGTGCCAGCACGGGACACGGGGGGACCGAGCAGTACGTC. The rearrangement links TRBV21-1 to TRBJ2-7; TRBD1, the table's D call, lacks a check against the DNA. TRBV21-1 is flagged as a pseudogene. The CDR3 totals 13 residues.